This passage covers 18 T cell receptor beta chains from one sample sequenced in a study of CD8 T cells in Susac syndrome. Random hexamers were used to reverse transcribe about 0.5 to 1 ug of RNA. In TCRdb, the immunoSEQ multiplex PCR reads were re-called with MiXCR into one record per CDR3 protein. Of just over 300,000 distinct CDR3 sequences listed, about 92% are singletons. Specimen: CD4+ T cells from PBMCs. The receptors come from a human donor with multiple sclerosis.

The rearrangement links TRBV20-1 to TRBJ2-3; 8 nucleotides line up with TRBD2. V shed 5 bases and J 6 bases; nucleotides not matched to a gene: 7. This CDR3 has 13 amino acids. Germline CDR1 DFQATT, CDR2 SNEGSKA (reference sequence). The CDR3 DNA follows: TGCAGTGCTCCCTCGGGGGGGCACGATACGCAGTATTTT. Protein: CSAPSGGHDTQYF.

The V and J genes are TRBV4-3 and TRBJ2-1; D is possibly TRBD2 (5 bases). CDR1 is LGHNA and CDR2 is YSLEER in the germline V gene. There are 15 residues in the CDR3. The germline V and J ends were trimmed by 4 bases and 0 bases, with 10 bases remaining between them. The CDR3 sequence: CASSPTRSSYNEQFF. In nucleotides, the CDR3 is TGCGCCAGCAGCCCCACTAGGAGCTCCTACAATGAGCAGTTCTTC.

The chain is built from TRBV2 and TRBJ2-1; perhaps TRBD2 as D (5 bases). Trimming removed 7 bases at V and 12 bases at J, with 13 bases between. Per germline, CDR1 SNHLY and CDR2 FYNNEI. This CDR3 region has 11 residues. The CDR3 here is CASTPIAGQFF. The CDR3 region has the DNA TGTGCCAGCACCCCAATCGCGGGGCAGTTCTTC.

The chain joins TRBV7-9 to TRBJ2-1; no clear D gene. The germline CDR1 and CDR2 sequences are SEHNR and FQNEAQ (reference sequence). The V end was cut by 1 base, the J end by 8 bases, with 9 bases between. CDR3 size: 13 residues. The CDR3 DNA reads TGTGCCAGCAGCTTAGATGTGTGGGATGAGCAGTTCTTC. Amino acid sequence: CASSLDVWDEQFF.

The chain has TRBV19 and TRBJ1-1, with 7 nucleotides matching TRBD1. The germline V gene encodes CDR1 LNHDA and CDR2 SQIVND (reference sequence). V shed 6 bases, J shed 7 bases, and the junction held 8 bases outside the gene matches. The CDR3 spans 13 residues. CDR3 bases: TGTGCCAGTAGCCAACAGGGGAAGAATGAAGCTTTCTTT. Amino acids: CASSQQGKNEAFF.

V is TRBV7-2 and J is TRBJ2-3, with TRBD2 matching over 7 bases. Germline CDR1 reads SGHTA; CDR2 reads FQGNSA. CDR3 length: 15 amino acids. V trimming: 5 bases; J trimming: 5 bases; junction bases outside the gene matches: 10. CDR3 sequence: CASSRSGPKGDTQYF. The CDR3, as DNA: TGTGCCAGCAGCCGTAGCGGGCCTAAGGGAGATACGCAGTATTTT.

The chain joins TRBV2 to TRBJ2-5; D unresolved. CDR3 length equals 15 residues. Trimming stripped 10 bases from V and 1 base from J, with 19 bases between. Germline CDR1 reads SNHLY; CDR2 reads FYNNEI. This chain's CDR3 is CATGTDGPLQETQYF. The CDR3 DNA is TGTGCCACCGGTACGGACGGGCCCCTCCAAGAGACCCAGTACTTC.

The rearrangement links TRBV29-1 to TRBJ2-5, with D unresolved. The length of the CDR3 is 12 residues. Deletions cut 5 bases from V and 1 base from J, with 8 bases between. Germline lookup yields CDR1 SQVTM and CDR2 ANQGSEA. CDR3: CSVRAPQETQYF. The DNA for the CDR3 is TGCAGCGTTCGGGCACCCCAAGAGACCCAGTACTTC.

Note on this clonotype: Relative to the germline gene, one junction end is altered; a read error may explain this. The gene calls are TRBV7-7 and TRBJ2-5, with a possible D match to TRBD2 (6 bases). Germline-derived CDR1 and CDR2 are SSHAT and FNYEAQ (reference sequence). This CDR3 region has 15 residues. The CDR3 DNA reads as TGTGCTAGCAGCCCGATTCGGGGACTGCAAGAGACCCAGTACTTC. It is translated as CASSPIRGLQETQYF.

V is TRBV20-1 and J is TRBJ2-5, with 8 bases matching TRBD2. CDR3 length equals 16 residues. Germline CDR1 and CDR2: DFQATT and SNEGSKA (reference sequence). V was pared by 0 bases and J by 5 bases, with 11 bases of the junction left unmatched. CDR3 DNA sequence: TGCAGTGCTAGAGAGATTCTGCGGGGGGATGGGGAGACCCAGTACTTC. Translation: CSAREILRGDGETQYF.

V is TRBV13 and J is TRBJ2-3; 11 bases align to TRBD2. Trimming took 2 bases from V and 2 from J; bases not matched to a gene: 3. The CDR3 is 16 residues long. The germline V gene has CDR1 PRHDT and CDR2 FYEKMQ (reference sequence). This CDR3 is CASSLRLAGTTDTQYF. The CDR3, as DNA: TGTGCCAGCAGCTTACGACTAGCGGGGACCACAGATACGCAGTATTTT.

V usage is TRBV6-6 and J usage is TRBJ1-5; D gene unclear. Germline V gives CDR1 MNHNY, CDR2 SVGAGI (reference sequence). CDR3 size: 13 residues. V lost 10 bases, J lost 3 bases, and 13 bases lay in between. As DNA, the CDR3 is TGTGCCACCTCGACAAGACCCAATCAGCCCCAGCATTTT. It translates to CATSTRPNQPQHF.

The chain has TRBV19 and TRBJ1-4; D perhaps matches TRBD1 (5 bases). In germline, CDR1 is LNHDA, CDR2 SQIVND (reference sequence). CDR3 size: 13 residues. Deletions cut 6 bases from V and 7 bases from J, with 12 bases between. DNA for the CDR3: TGTGCCAGTAGGTTAATGGGGACTGAAAAACTGTTTTTT. Protein: CASRLMGTEKLFF.

The chain carries TRBV6-5 and TRBJ1-1, with D perhaps TRBD1 (5 bases). The V gene lost 11 bases and the J gene lost 2 bases, with 9 bases spanning the gap. Germline values: CDR1 MNHEY, CDR2 SVGAGI. The CDR3 covers 11 residues. DNA for the CDR3: TGTGCCGCGCAGGGAAACACTGAAGCTTTCTTT. It codes for CAAQGNTEAFF.

CDR3 nucleotides: TGTGCCAGCAGCCGGGACAGTGCAGAAGAGACCCAGTACTTC. It translates to CASSRDSAEETQYF. This chain links TRBV4-2 with TRBJ2-5, with 7 bases lining up with TRBD1. Germline CDR1 LGHNA, CDR2 YNFKEQ. The CDR3 runs to 14 residues. V dropped 4 bases and J dropped 3; count of bases not matched to a gene: 5.

This chain links TRBV23-1 with TRBJ1-3; perhaps TRBD1 as D (6 bases). TRBV23-1 belongs to the ORF category, with a function that is uncertain. The CDR3 is made up of 19 amino acids. The V end lost 2 bases, the J end lost 2 bases, and 22 bases lay between the germline ends. The CDR3 DNA reads TGCGCCAGCAGTCAAATCCGGTTAAACAGGGAGGTGACTGGAAACACCATATATTTT. Translating gives CASSQIRLNREVTGNTIYF.

The genes are TRBV6-5 and TRBJ1-1, with a tentative D call TRBD1 (6 bases). The CDR3 length is 14 residues. Trimming left V 7 bases short and J 7 bases short, with 19 bases between. Germline V lookup: CDR1 MNHEY, CDR2 SVGAGI. The DNA of the CDR3 is TGTGCCAGCACCAAGGGGGACGCCCGATTTGAAGCTTTCTTT. Translation: CASTKGDARFEAFF.

The CDR3 here is CATSFKTVPLDTQYF. CDR3 in DNA: TGTGCCACCTCCTTTAAGACAGTTCCTTTGGATACGCAGTATTTT. The V and J genes are TRBV18 and TRBJ2-3; TRBD1 is a possible D gene (5 bases). The CDR3 extends over 15 amino acids. Deletions cut 10 bases from V and 6 bases from J, with 23 bases between. CDR1 and CDR2 (germline): KGHSH, LQKENI.